The 4 T cell receptor beta chains below come from one sample, sequenced in a study of T cell repertoires in aging, cancer and after chemotherapy (dated by TCRdb to about 2019). TCR beta rearrangements were amplified from genomic DNA isolated from peripheral blood, not from sorted cells or RNA. The data were produced on an Illumina MiSeq. Multiplex touch-down PCR with a mixed TRB-A/B primer pool was used to amplify rearranged TRB sequences covering the V, D and J segments. The public reads were run again by TCRdb, first through fastp at Q25 and then through MiXCR, and only productive beta chains were kept. Rows matching on CDR3 protein sequence are summarized as one entry with the most common DNA and genes. Counted in this sample were about 6,000 distinct CDR3 sequences; roughly 25% of them appeared once. The ten largest make up over 7.5% of the sample. Sequencing input: blood. The receptor set was obtained from a human donor in good health.

This clonotype is medium-sized by share. The chain is built from TRBV15 and TRBJ1-2, with D possibly matching TRBD1 (5 bases). The CDR3 has 15 residues. Trimming removed 0 bases at V and 4 bases at J, with 12 bases between. Germline V CDR1 and CDR2: LNHNV, YYDKDF (reference sequence). In DNA, the CDR3 is TGTGCCACCAGCAGAGAGTCCCCGGGGGTCTATGGCTACACCTTC. Translation gives CATSRESPGVYGYTF.

By sample share, this clonotype is medium-sized. This rearrangement joins TRBV20-1 to TRBJ2-1, with D hard to call. V lost 7 bases, J lost 6 bases, and 10 bases lay in between. Germline V gives CDR1 DFQATT, CDR2 SNEGSKA (reference sequence). The CDR3 runs to 11 residues. The CDR3 DNA is TGCAGTGTTAGGGCTCCCAATGAGCAGTTCTTC. The encoded protein is CSVRAPNEQFF.

In this sample, this clonotype turned up many times. This chain links TRBV20-1 with TRBJ2-3, with 11 bases aligning to TRBD2. CDR1 DFQATT and CDR2 SNEGSKA come from the germline V gene (reference sequence). The CDR3 consists of 15 residues. J lost 1 base, V lost 3 bases, and 3 bases had no gene match. This chain's CDR3 is CSASLTSGGTDTQYF. DNA for the CDR3: TGCAGTGCTAGTTTGACTAGCGGGGGCACAGATACGCAGTATTTT.

This clonotype is medium-sized (0.01 to 0.1%) in the sample. The genes are TRBV27 and TRBJ1-2; tentatively, D is TRBD1 (5 bases). The CDR3 runs to 13 residues. Germline assignment: CDR1 MNHEY and CDR2 SMNVEV (reference sequence). V was shortened by 4 bases and J by 5 bases, with 11 bases between the two germline ends. CDR3 in amino acids: CASSSGAPYGYTF. CDR3 sequence (DNA): TGTGCCAGCAGTTCCGGGGCTCCTTATGGCTACACCTTC.